This entry describes one T cell receptor beta chain. Its antigen is undetermined. This specimen includes other DNA sequences encoding the same CDR3. This sample stems from a study of shared clonotypes between healthy human individuals. Whole-study results and caveats: With few donors, the genetic and exposure-history diversity represented was limited. Among the subsets, naive ones generally showed larger estimated richness than memory ones.

Those who donated were healthy HIV-negative adults, with no recent acute infections or vaccinations reported. Evenly divided among several immunoSEQ plates was the genomic DNA of each subset. Clones were read by immunoSEQ multiplex PCR, and TCRdb kept only the in-frame ones, dropping some. The profile shows over 2 million clones, 95% of them singletons. The sample was naive CD4+ T cells sorted from blood. Subset in this sample: CD45RA+ positively selected. This sequence originates from a young man in good health.

The CDR3 sequence is CAISEGPGETQYF. Written as DNA, the CDR3 is TGTGCCATCAGTGAGGGACCCGGGGAGACCCAGTACTTC. The chain links TRBV10-3 to TRBJ2-5; D gene unclear. CDR3 length equals 13 residues. Germline CDR1 and CDR2: ENHRY and SYGVKD. Trimming cost V 2 bases and J 5 bases, with 9 bases left between them.